This T cell receptor beta chain was captured by sequencing in a study of ipilimumab plus nivolumab after autologous stem cell transplantation. Overall study context: Patients received a median of roughly five ipilimumab and about 8 nivolumab doses.

The CDR3 runs to 18 residues. CDR1 SGHNT and CDR2 YYREEE come from the germline V gene (reference sequence). Trimming took 4 bases from V and 5 from J; bases not matched to a gene: 18. Repertoires were generated with immunoSEQ multiplex PCR, while TCRdb's copy carries only in-frame clones and drops some. The table has more than 20,000 clones, 70% to 80% seen once. This chain uses TRBV5-4 with TRBJ2-3; TRBD1 matches 8 bases. The sample in question was PBMCs, obtained in a trial of ipilimumab plus nivolumab as post-transplant consolidation. This sequence originates from a male donor with diffuse large B-cell lymphoma. Here the CDR3 DNA reads TGTGCCAGCAGCCATGCCGACAGGGGACCGACTCATGGAGATACGCAGTATTTT. Residues: CASSHADRGPTHGDTQYF.